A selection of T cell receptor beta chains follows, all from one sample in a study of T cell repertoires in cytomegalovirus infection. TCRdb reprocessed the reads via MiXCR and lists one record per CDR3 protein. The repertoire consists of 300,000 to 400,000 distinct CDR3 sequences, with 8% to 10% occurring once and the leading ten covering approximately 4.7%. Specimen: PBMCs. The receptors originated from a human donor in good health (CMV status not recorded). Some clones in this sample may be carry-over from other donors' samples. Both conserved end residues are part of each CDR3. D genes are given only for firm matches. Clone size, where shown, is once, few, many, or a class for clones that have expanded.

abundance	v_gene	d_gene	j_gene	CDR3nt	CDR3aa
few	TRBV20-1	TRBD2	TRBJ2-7	TGCAGTGCCCCGGGAGGGGCCTACGAGCAGTACTTC	CSAPGGAYEQYF
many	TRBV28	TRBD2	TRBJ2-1	TGTGCCAGCTTCTCGGGACTAGCTACCAATGAGCAGTTCTTC	CASFSGLATNEQFF
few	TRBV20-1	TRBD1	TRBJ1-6	TGCAGTGCGCTACAGGGGAATTCACCCCTCCACTTT	CSALQGNSPLHF
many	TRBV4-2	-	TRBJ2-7	TGTGCCAGCAGCCAATCGGGGTTTTACGAGCAGTACTTC	CASSQSGFYEQYF
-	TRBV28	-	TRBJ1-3	TGTGCCAGCAGTCGAAACACCATATATTTT	CASSRNTIYF
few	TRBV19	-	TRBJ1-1	TGTGCCAGCCGCCCCCTTGGGGCCTCAAACACTGAAGCTTTCTTT	CASRPLGASNTEAFF
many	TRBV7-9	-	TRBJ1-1	TGTGCCGCGACGGGGGTATTGACTGAAGCTTTCTTT	CAATGVLTEAFF
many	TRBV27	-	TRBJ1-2	TGTGCCAGCAGTTTTTTCCGCCAGGGCGGTAAGGTCGGCGGCTACACCTTC	CASSFFRQGGKVGGYTF
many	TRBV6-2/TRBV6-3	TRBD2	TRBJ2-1	TGTGCCAGTGGCAGATCTAGCGGGCGGCACAATGAGCAGTTCTTC	CASGRSSGRHNEQFF
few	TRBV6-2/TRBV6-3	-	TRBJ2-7	TGTGCCAGCAGTTATAGTGCGGGGACCTCTACTTTTCTGTACTTC	CASSYSAGTSTFLYF
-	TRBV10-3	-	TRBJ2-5	TGTGCCATCAGTGAGAAGGGGGGGGCAATGGAGACCCAGTACTTC	CAISEKGGAMETQYF
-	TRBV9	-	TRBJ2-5	TGTGCCAGCAGCGTAGATCAGGGGGGAATTGAGACCCAGTACTTC	CASSVDQGGIETQYF
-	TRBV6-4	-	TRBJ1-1	TGTGCCAGCAGTCGGGTGGCTGGGACTGAAGCTTTCTTT	CASSRVAGTEAFF
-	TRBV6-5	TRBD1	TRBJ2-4	TGTGCCAGCAGTTACGTAGGGGACAGAGGCGAAAACATTCAGTACTTC	CASSYVGDRGENIQYF
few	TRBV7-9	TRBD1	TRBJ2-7	TGTGCCAGCAGCTTGGAAGGGGGCCACGAGCAGTACTTC	CASSLEGGHEQYF
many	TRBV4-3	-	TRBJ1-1	TGCGCCAGCAGCCAAGATTTCCCAGGCGGGAACACTGAAGCTTTCTTT	CASSQDFPGGNTEAFF
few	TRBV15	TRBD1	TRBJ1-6	TGTGCCACCAGCAGGGACAGGGCTTATAATTCACCCCTCCACTTT	CATSRDRAYNSPLHF
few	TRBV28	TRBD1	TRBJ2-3	TGTGCCAGCAGTTACTTGACAGGGGTGGGGGGAGATACGCAGTATTTT	CASSYLTGVGGDTQYF
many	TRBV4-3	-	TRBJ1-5	TGCGCCAGCAGCCCTTCTTGGCTCGGGCAGCCCCAGCATTTT	CASSPSWLGQPQHF
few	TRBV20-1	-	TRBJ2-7	TGCAGTGCTAGAGATGGGGTTAGGACCTACGAGCAGTACTTC	CSARDGVRTYEQYF
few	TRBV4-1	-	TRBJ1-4	TGCGCCAGCAGCCAAGAAGGGACAAGAGAAAAACTGTTTTTT	CASSQEGTREKLFF
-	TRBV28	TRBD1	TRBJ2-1	TGTGCCAGCAGTTCCCCGGTACTAGGGACAGAGGGAAATGAGCAGTTCTTC	CASSSPVLGTEGNEQFF
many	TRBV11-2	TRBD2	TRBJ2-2	TGTGCCAGCAGCCTCGGGACTAGCGGGGGGCGCGGGGAGCTGTTTTTT	CASSLGTSGGRGELFF
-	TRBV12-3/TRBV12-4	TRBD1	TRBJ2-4	TGTGCCAGCAGAGGGGGACAGGTACTAAACACTCAGTACTTC	CASRGGQVLNTQYF
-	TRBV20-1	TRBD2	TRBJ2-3	TGCAGTGCTTTCCCAGCGGGAGGGCCGACAGATACGCAGTATTTT	CSAFPAGGPTDTQYF
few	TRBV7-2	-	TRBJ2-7	TGTGCCAGCACCAGTGCAGGGGCAGCAACCTACGAGCAGTACTTC	CASTSAGAATYEQYF
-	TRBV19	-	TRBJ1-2	TGTGCCAGTAGTAAGCAGCACCAGATGGCTAACTATGGCTACACCTTC	CASSKQHQMANYGYTF
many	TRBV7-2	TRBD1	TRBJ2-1	TGTGCCAGCAGCGACCCTTTTAGGACAGGGGGCTACAATGAGCAGTTCTTC	CASSDPFRTGGYNEQFF
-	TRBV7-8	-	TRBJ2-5	TGTGCCAGCAGCTTTAGACGGCCCGAAGAGACCCAGTACTTC	CASSFRRPEETQYF
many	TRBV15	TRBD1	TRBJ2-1	TGTGCCACCAGCAGGCCGGGACAGGGAAATGAGCAGTTCTTC	CATSRPGQGNEQFF
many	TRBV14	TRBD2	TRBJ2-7	TGTGCCAGCAGCCAATCTCCGGGGGGTGGTTACGAGCAGTACTTC	CASSQSPGGGYEQYF
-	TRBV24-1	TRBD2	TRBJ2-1	TGTGCCACCAGTGAAAACGAGCGGGGTCCCTACAATGAGCAGTTCTTC	CATSENERGPYNEQFF
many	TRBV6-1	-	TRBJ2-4	TGTGCCAGCAGCCCCCCGGCTGGGTCTAACCTAGCCAAAAACATTCAGTACTTC	CASSPPAGSNLAKNIQYF
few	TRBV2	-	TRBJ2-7	TGTGCCAGCAGTGAAAGGGCAGGACGTGGAGAGGAGCAGTACTTC	CASSERAGRGEEQYF
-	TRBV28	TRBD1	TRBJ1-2	TGTGCCAGCAGTTACCGGGGCCGGACAGGGAAGAACTATGGCTACACCTTC	CASSYRGRTGKNYGYTF
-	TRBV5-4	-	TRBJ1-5	TGTGCCAGCAGCCGGGTGGGAGAGGGGCAGCATAGCAATCAGCCCCAGCATTTT	CASSRVGEGQHSNQPQHF
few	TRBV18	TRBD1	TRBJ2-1	TGTGCCAGCTCACCACCAAAGGGGACAGGCTACAATGAGCAGTTCTTC	CASSPPKGTGYNEQFF
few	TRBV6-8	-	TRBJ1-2	TGTGCCAGCAGTTACTCGGGAGGGAATTACTATGGCTACACCTTC	CASSYSGGNYYGYTF
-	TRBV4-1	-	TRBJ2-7	TGCGCCAGCAGCCGCCCAGGGTCCTACGAGCAGTACTTC	CASSRPGSYEQYF
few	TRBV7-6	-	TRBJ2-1	TGTGCCAGCAGCTCCGGGGGTTACAGTGCCCGCTACAATGAGCAGTTCTTC	CASSSGGYSARYNEQFF
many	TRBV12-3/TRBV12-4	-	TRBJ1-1	TGTGCCAGCAGTTTAGCCCGGGGCCGCTTCCCTGAAGCTTTCTTT	CASSLARGRFPEAFF
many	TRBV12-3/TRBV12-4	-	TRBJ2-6	TGTGCCAGCAGCTTAAGGGGCTCTGGGGCCAACGTCCTGACTTTC	CASSLRGSGANVLTF